This T cell receptor beta chain derives from a study of early T cells in non-severe SARS-CoV-2 infection. One entry per CDR3 protein results from TCRdb running MiXCR on the 5' RACE reads. The top ten hold less than 3.5% of the sample, which has around 63,000 distinct CDR3 sequences, around 6.5% seen once. In germline, CDR1 is MGHRA, CDR2 YSYEKL. V was clipped by 4 bases and J by 5 bases; unmatched bases: 8. The length of the CDR3 is 15 residues. Many counts were recorded for this clonotype. The sample was whole blood, taken at baseline. The chain recombines TRBV4-1 with TRBJ2-1; 7 positions match TRBD2. The origin of this receptor is an adult who was a healthcare worker with PCR-confirmed SARS-CoV-2 infection or an uninfected control (not recorded which). The CDR3 sequence is CASSPQERGNNEQFF. The DNA for the CDR3 is TGCGCCAGCAGCCCCCAAGAGCGGGGCAACAATGAGCAGTTCTTC.